The rows below give T cell receptor beta chains drawn from one sample of a study of T-cell memory formation after mild COVID-19. MiXCR was run by TCRdb on the 5' RACE reads, yielding one entry per CDR3 protein. This sample yields 200,000 to 250,000 distinct CDR3 sequences, of which approximately 30% are seen a single time; about an eighth belongs to the top ten. Sequencing was performed on PBMCs or a T cell subset sorted from them (not recorded which). The origin of the receptors is an adult woman who had mild COVID-19 (a few samples of this study predate the infection). Cell type and time point are not known. CDR3s include the opening cysteine and the closing phenylalanine or tryptophan. D genes are given only for firm matches. Clone size, where shown, is once, few, many, or a class for clones that have expanded.

>TRBJ2-7|.|TRBV4-1|.
TGCGCCAGCAGCCAAGGGGCAGGGACCGAACAGTACTTC
CASSQGAGTEQYF
>TRBJ2-5|.|TRBV28|.
TGTGCCAGCAGTGGCCAGGGGGGTCGCGTCGAGACCCAGTACTTC
CASSGQGGRVETQYF
>TRBJ2-7|.|TRBV25-1|TRBD2
TGTGCCAGCAGCGCAGCGGGAGTTGGAGAGCAGTACTTC
CASSAAGVGEQYF
>TRBJ2-1|.|TRBV12-3/TRBV12-4|.
TGTGCCAGCAGTTTCGCGGGGGCCGCCCCCAATGAGCAGTTCTTC
CASSFAGAAPNEQFF
>TRBJ1-1|few|TRBV20-1|TRBD1
TGCAGTGCCACCGACAGGGTCATGGTGAACACTGAAGCTTTCTTT
CSATDRVMVNTEAFF
>TRBJ2-1|few|TRBV29-1|.
TGCAGCGTTCAAAGGGAGCAGGGTAGGGATGAGCAGTTCTTC
CSVQREQGRDEQFF
>TRBJ2-1|.|TRBV5-1|.
TGCGCCAGCAGCGACGGGAGGCAGGGGATAAATGAGCAGTTCTTC
CASSDGRQGINEQFF
>TRBJ2-5|.|TRBV10-3|TRBD1
TGTGCCATCAGTGGGACAGGTCGGCAGACCCAGTACTTC
CAISGTGRQTQYF
>TRBJ2-1|many|TRBV19|.
TGTGCCAGTAGCCGAGGAGGGGACTACAATGAGCAGTTCTTC
CASSRGGDYNEQFF
>TRBJ2-1|few|TRBV5-6|TRBD2
TGTGCCAGCAGCGCCGCGGGAGGCCCCCACAATGAGCAGTTCTTC
CASSAAGGPHNEQFF
>TRBJ2-1|once|TRBV20-1|TRBD2
TGCAGTGCTAGAGATCCGAAGCGGGAGATCTATGAGCAGTTCTTC
CSARDPKREIYEQFF
>TRBJ2-1|few|TRBV20-1|.
TGCAGTGCTAGACCCAAGGGCAGGGCGGGATTCTACAATGAGCAGTTCTTC
CSARPKGRAGFYNEQFF
>TRBJ1-1|.|TRBV23-1|TRBD1
TGCGCCAGCAGTCAATGGGGACAGTCGAACACTGAAGCTTTCTTT
CASSQWGQSNTEAFF
>TRBJ1-2|.|TRBV6-1|.
TGTGCCAGCAGTGAAGGGCCAGGGAGGCCCTATGGCTACACCTTC
CASSEGPGRPYGYTF
>TRBJ2-7|.|TRBV3-1|TRBD1
TGTGCCAGCAGCCAAGAGACAGGGGTGGACGAGCAGTACTTC
CASSQETGVDEQYF
>TRBJ2-3|.|TRBV5-1|TRBD1
TGCGCCAGCAGCAGGGACAGGGACGATACGCAGTATTTT
CASSRDRDDTQYF